A selection of T cell receptor beta chains follows, all from one sample in a study of blood T cells in healthy people across ages. TCRdb re-analysed the 5' RACE reads in MiXCR, keeping a single row per CDR3 protein. The sample lists 380,000 or so distinct CDR3 sequences, about 52% seen once, with around 49% in the top ten. Sequenced sample: blood. The receptors shown here come from a man in his sixties in good health. Both conserved end residues are part of each CDR3. The D gene is left open where the match is weak. Some rows have no size entry. The others give once, few or many, or a class for an expanded clone.

TRBD1,TRBJ2-5,NA,TRBV6-1,TGTGCCAGCAGAGGGGCCGGAAACAGGGGGCGTGGAGAGACCCAGTACTTC,CASRGAGNRGRGETQYF
TRBD1,TRBJ2-7,few,TRBV3-1,TGTGCCAGCAGCCAAGACTCGGGACAGGGCCAGAGGTACTTC,CASSQDSGQGQRYF
NA,TRBJ2-1,few,TRBV7-3,TGTGCCAGCAGCGGGAGTGAAAGCAATGAGCAGTTCTTC,CASSGSESNEQFF
TRBD2,TRBJ2-7,NA,TRBV5-6,TGTGCCAGCAGCGCCGGGACTAGCGGGGCCTACGAGCAGTACTTC,CASSAGTSGAYEQYF
NA,TRBJ2-3,NA,TRBV20-1,TGCAGTGCTACCATGAACACAGATACGCAGTATTTT,CSATMNTDTQYF
NA,TRBJ1-2,NA,TRBV7-2,TGTGCCAGCAGCGCCCAACTGGGGGCTAACTATGGCTACACCTTC,CASSAQLGANYGYTF
NA,TRBJ1-2,NA,TRBV7-2,TGTGCCAGCAGCTTGATGGGCCTCAACTATGGCTACACCTTC,CASSLMGLNYGYTF
NA,TRBJ2-7,NA,TRBV20-1,TGCAGTGCTCGATCTGGACAGTCCACCTACAATGAGCAGTACTTC,CSARSGQSTYNEQYF
TRBD2,TRBJ2-1,NA,TRBV2,TGTGCCAGCAGCCTGACTAGCGCTCGGGACAATGAGCAGTTCTTC,CASSLTSARDNEQFF
NA,TRBJ2-2,NA,TRBV12-3/TRBV12-4,TGTGCCAGCAGTTTTAACAGAAACACCGGGGAGCTGTTTTTT,CASSFNRNTGELFF
NA,TRBJ2-1,NA,TRBV5-1,TGCGCCAGCAGCTTCACGAGTGACTCCTACAATGAGCAGTTCTTC,CASSFTSDSYNEQFF
TRBD2,TRBJ2-1,NA,TRBV6-1,TGTGCCAGCAGTGAGCGGACTAGCGGGGGCTATGAGCAGTTCTTC,CASSERTSGGYEQFF
NA,TRBJ2-1,NA,TRBV20-1,TGCAGTGCTAGACCTACAGTGGGTGAGCAGTTCTTC,CSARPTVGEQFF
TRBD1,TRBJ1-2,NA,TRBV29-1,TGCAGCGCCACCACAGGGGGTTACTATGGCTACACCTTC,CSATTGGYYGYTF
NA,TRBJ2-3,NA,TRBV27,TGTGCCACCATCGACGGTAACACAGATACGCAGTATTTT,CATIDGNTDTQYF
NA,TRBJ2-4,NA,TRBV12-3/TRBV12-4,TGTGCCAGCAGTTTCGGGCGGAGTTTAGCCAAAAACATTCAGTACTTC,CASSFGRSLAKNIQYF
NA,TRBJ2-1,few,TRBV10-3,TGTGCCATCAGTGAGTCGAGCCCCCGGGGGGAGCAGTTCTTC,CAISESSPRGEQFF
NA,TRBJ2-3,NA,TRBV7-6,TGTGCCAGCAGCTTTGGGGTTACGCAGTATTTT,CASSFGVTQYF
TRBD1,TRBJ1-6,NA,TRBV20-1,TGCAGTGCTACGGACAGGGCGGTTTCTAATTCACCCCTCCACTTT,CSATDRAVSNSPLHF
TRBD1,TRBJ1-2,few,TRBV27,TGTGCCAGCAGTTTAGGGACAGGGGGCGGCTATGGCTACACCTTC,CASSLGTGGGYGYTF
TRBD2,TRBJ2-7,few,TRBV7-9,TGTGCCAGCAGCCAGACTGGCGGGAGAGGCTACGAGCAGTACTTC,CASSQTGGRGYEQYF
NA,TRBJ1-2,NA,TRBV6-2/TRBV6-3,TGTGCCAGCAGGCCCCAGGGATTCGGCTACACCTTC,CASRPQGFGYTF
NA,TRBJ2-7,once,TRBV10-2,TGCGCCAGCAGTGAGGGGCAGACCCGATACGAGCAGTACTTC,CASSEGQTRYEQYF
NA,TRBJ2-7,NA,TRBV29-1,TGCAGCACTAAGAGCTCCTACGAGCAGTACTTC,CSTKSSYEQYF
NA,TRBJ1-1,few,TRBV6-4,TGTGCCAGCAGTGACTCGAGTAGGGGCACTGAAGCTTTCTTT,CASSDSSRGTEAFF
TRBD2,TRBJ2-3,NA,TRBV27,TGTGCCAGCAGATTAGCGGGAGGAAGAGATACGCAGTATTTT,CASRLAGGRDTQYF
TRBD2,TRBJ2-1,NA,TRBV12-3/TRBV12-4,TGTGCCAGCAGTTTAAGCGGGATCCCCTACAATGAGCAGTTCTTC,CASSLSGIPYNEQFF
NA,TRBJ2-1,NA,TRBV7-2,TGTGCCAGCAGCTTAGTTACAGCAAACAATGAGCAGTTCTTC,CASSLVTANNEQFF
TRBD1,TRBJ2-7,NA,TRBV28,TGTGCCAGCAGTCATCGGACAGGCGAGCAGTACTTC,CASSHRTGEQYF
TRBD2,TRBJ2-3,NA,TRBV6-6,TGTGCCAGCAGTTACCCAAGCGGGGAAAGCACAGATACGCAGTATTTT,CASSYPSGESTDTQYF
TRBD2,TRBJ2-5,NA,TRBV28,TGTGCCAGCAAGACTAGCGAAGAGACCCAGTACTTC,CASKTSEETQYF
NA,TRBJ1-1,NA,TRBV7-8,TGTGCCAGCAGCCACGGGGGCACTGAAGCTTTCTTT,CASSHGGTEAFF
NA,TRBJ1-1,NA,TRBV5-6,TGTGCCAGCAGCTTGGGGCGGAGGGGCGCTGAAGCTTTCTTT,CASSLGRRGAEAFF
TRBD2,TRBJ2-7,NA,TRBV7-8,TGTGCCAGCAGCTTCGGGACTAGCGGGAGCTGGTACGAGCAGTACTTC,CASSFGTSGSWYEQYF
NA,TRBJ2-1,few,TRBV10-3,TGTGCCATCAGTCCTACGGAGGAGTACAATGAGCAGTTCTTC,CAISPTEEYNEQFF
TRBD1,TRBJ2-7,NA,TRBV6-1,TGTGCCAGCAGTGAATGGACAGGGTCCTACGAGCAGTACTTC,CASSEWTGSYEQYF
NA,TRBJ2-1,few,TRBV11-3,TGTGCCAGCAGCTCGACTAACAACCCTCAGTTCTTC,CASSSTNNPQFF
TRBD2,TRBJ2-1,few,TRBV7-2,TGTGCCAGCAGCTCGGGGGGGCCGGTGAATGAGCAGTTCTTC,CASSSGGPVNEQFF
NA,TRBJ2-4,NA,TRBV12-3/TRBV12-4,TGTGCCAGCAGTTTCGCGGCAGACAATGAGCAGTACTTC,CASSFAADNEQYF
NA,TRBJ1-2,once,TRBV20-1,TGCAGTGCTAGAGGGACGAGCGGTAACTATGGCTACACCTTC,CSARGTSGNYGYTF
TRBD1,TRBJ1-3,NA,TRBV29-1,TGCAGCGTTGAACCTCCAAATCGGGACAGGGTAAACACCATATATTTT,CSVEPPNRDRVNTIYF
NA,TRBJ2-5,NA,TRBV6-2/TRBV6-3,TGTGCCAGCAGTTACGCGACAGACTCGGGGACCCAGTACTTC,CASSYATDSGTQYF
TRBD1,TRBJ2-3,NA,TRBV29-1,TGCAGCGGACGGACAGGGGGGCGCACAGATACGCAGTATTTT,CSGRTGGRTDTQYF
NA,TRBJ1-2,NA,TRBV12-3/TRBV12-4,TGTGCCAGCAGGATGGGGCCAGGGGCTGGCGGCTACACCTTC,CASRMGPGAGGYTF
NA,TRBJ2-6,NA,TRBV24-1,TGTGCCACCAGGGGAACGGACCCTGGGGCCAACGTCCTGACTTTC,CATRGTDPGANVLTF
TRBD2,TRBJ2-1,NA,TRBV7-8,TGTGCCGGCAGCTATCGACTAGCGGGGGCCTGGGACAATGAGCAGTTCTTC,CAGSYRLAGAWDNEQFF
TRBD1,TRBJ1-4,NA,TRBV28,TGTGCCAGCAGTGCCGACAGGGAGGGTGAAAAACTGTTTTTT,CASSADREGEKLFF
NA,TRBJ2-1,few,TRBV20-1,TGCAGTGCTAGAGTGAGACCGGGAGCATACAATGAGCAGTTCTTC,CSARVRPGAYNEQFF
TRBD2,TRBJ2-1,NA,TRBV20-1,TGCAGTGCCGCCGGGACTAGCGACACTTACAATGGGCAGTTCTTC,CSAAGTSDTYNGQFF
NA,TRBJ2-3,NA,TRBV12-3/TRBV12-4,TGTGCCAGCAGTCCCAATTCAGATGCGCAGTATTTT,CASSPNSDAQYF
TRBD2,TRBJ2-7,many,TRBV27,TGTGCCAGCAGTTTAGGGACTAGCTCTAGCCACGAGCAGTACTTC,CASSLGTSSSHEQYF
NA,TRBJ2-7,many,TRBV7-9,TGTGCCAGCAGCTTAACACAGGGTTACGAGCAGTACTTC,CASSLTQGYEQYF
TRBD2,TRBJ2-5,many,TRBV14,TGTGCCAGCAGCCAAACTAGCGGCGGGGGCAATGAGCAGTACTTC,CASSQTSGGGNEQYF
TRBD1,TRBJ2-1,once,TRBV20-1,TGCAGTGCTAGTGGGGGACAGGGGTCGGGCAATGAGCAGTTCTTC,CSASGGQGSGNEQFF
TRBD1,TRBJ2-5,few,TRBV7-9,TGTGCCAGCAGTTTGACAGGGGATGCAGAGACCCAGTACTTC,CASSLTGDAETQYF
NA,TRBJ2-5,few,TRBV29-1,TGCAGCGTTGAAGATCTAAAGGGGGGGACCGCAGGGACCCAGTACTTC,CSVEDLKGGTAGTQYF
NA,TRBJ2-7,NA,TRBV2,TGTGCCAGCAGTCGACGGACGGAGGGCGAGCAGTACTTC,CASSRRTEGEQYF